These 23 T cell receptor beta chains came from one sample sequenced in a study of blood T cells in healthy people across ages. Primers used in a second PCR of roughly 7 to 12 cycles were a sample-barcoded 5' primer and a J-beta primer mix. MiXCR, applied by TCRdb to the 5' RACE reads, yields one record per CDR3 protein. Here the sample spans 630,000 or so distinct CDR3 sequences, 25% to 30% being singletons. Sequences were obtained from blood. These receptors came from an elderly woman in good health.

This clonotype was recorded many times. CDR3 sequence reads: CASSLDTHYEQYF. Written as DNA, the CDR3 is TGTGCCAGCAGCTTAGACACTCACTACGAGCAGTACTTC. The V gene is TRBV7-9, the J gene TRBJ2-7; no definite D call. CDR1 and CDR2 (germline): SEHNR, FQNEAQ (reference sequence). Trimming pared 1 base from V and 3 bases from J, leaving 7 bases between. The CDR3 extends over 13 amino acids. Filled out from reference TRBV7-9 and TRBJ2-7, the complete variable domain reads DTGVSQNPRHKITKRGQNVTFRCDPISEHNRLYWYRQTLGQGPEFLTYFQNEAQLEKSRLLSDRFSAERPKGSFSTLEIQRTEQGDSAMYLCASSLDTHYEQYFGPGTRLTVT.

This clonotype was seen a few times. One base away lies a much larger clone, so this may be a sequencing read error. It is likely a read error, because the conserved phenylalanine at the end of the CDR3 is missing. This chain's CDR3 is CASSPRDSEETQYL. The CDR3 DNA reads as TGTGCCAGCAGCCCTCGGGACTCGGAAGAGACCCAGTACTTA. V is TRBV3-1 and J is TRBJ2-7, with a weak D call TRBD2 (6 bases). The DNA end favors TRBJ2-5, so the J call may be wrong. The CDR3 covers 14 residues. In germline, CDR1 is LGHDT, CDR2 YNNKEL (reference sequence).

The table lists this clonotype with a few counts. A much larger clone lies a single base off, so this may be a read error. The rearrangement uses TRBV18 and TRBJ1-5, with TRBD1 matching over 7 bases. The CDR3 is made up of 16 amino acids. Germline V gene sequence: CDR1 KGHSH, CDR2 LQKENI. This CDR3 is CVSSSRDSGGDQPQHF. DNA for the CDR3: TGTGTCAGCTCATCCCGGGACAGTGGCGGCGATCAGCCCCAGCATTTT.

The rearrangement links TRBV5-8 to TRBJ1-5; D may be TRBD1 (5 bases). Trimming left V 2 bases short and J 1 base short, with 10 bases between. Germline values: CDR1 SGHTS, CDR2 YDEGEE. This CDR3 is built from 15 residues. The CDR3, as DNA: TGTGCCAGCAGCTTCGGGGGTTTCAGCAATCAGCCCCAGCATTTT. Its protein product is CASSFGGFSNQPQHF.

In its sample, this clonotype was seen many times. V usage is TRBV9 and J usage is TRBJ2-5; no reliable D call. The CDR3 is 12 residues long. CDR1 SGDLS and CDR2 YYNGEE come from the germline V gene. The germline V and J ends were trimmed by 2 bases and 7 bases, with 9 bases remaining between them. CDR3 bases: TGTGCCAGCAGCGTCTCAATTGGGACCCAGTACTTC. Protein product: CASSVSIGTQYF.

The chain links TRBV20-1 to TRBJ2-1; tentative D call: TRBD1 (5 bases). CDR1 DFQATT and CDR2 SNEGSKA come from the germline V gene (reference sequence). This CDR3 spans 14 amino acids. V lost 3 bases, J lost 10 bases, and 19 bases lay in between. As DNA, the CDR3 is TGCAGTGCTAGGGACCCCCTAGGGGTGGGAGAGCAGTTCTTC. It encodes CSARDPLGVGEQFF.

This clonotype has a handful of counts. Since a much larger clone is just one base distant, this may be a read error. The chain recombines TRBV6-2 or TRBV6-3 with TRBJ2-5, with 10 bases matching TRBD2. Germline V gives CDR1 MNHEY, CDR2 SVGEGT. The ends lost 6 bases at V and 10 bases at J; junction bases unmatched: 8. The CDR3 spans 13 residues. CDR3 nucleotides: TGTGCCAGCAGGTACCGGGGACTAGCGATCCAGTACTTC. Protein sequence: CASRYRGLAIQYF.

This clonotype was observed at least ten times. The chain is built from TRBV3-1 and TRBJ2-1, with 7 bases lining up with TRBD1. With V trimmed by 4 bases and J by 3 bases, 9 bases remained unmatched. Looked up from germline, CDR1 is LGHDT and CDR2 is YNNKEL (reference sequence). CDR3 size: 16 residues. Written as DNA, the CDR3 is TGTGCCAGCAGCCCTGGCCGGGACAGAGGCTACAATGAGCAGTTCTTC. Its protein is CASSPGRDRGYNEQFF.

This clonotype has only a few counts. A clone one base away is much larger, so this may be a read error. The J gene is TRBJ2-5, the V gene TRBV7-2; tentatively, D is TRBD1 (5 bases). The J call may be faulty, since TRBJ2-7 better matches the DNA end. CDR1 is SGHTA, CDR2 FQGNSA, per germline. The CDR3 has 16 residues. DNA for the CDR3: TGTGCCAGCTCCCTTGTTCTTGGGGCAGGGTATGCCGAGCAGTACTTC. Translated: CASSLVLGAGYAEQYF.

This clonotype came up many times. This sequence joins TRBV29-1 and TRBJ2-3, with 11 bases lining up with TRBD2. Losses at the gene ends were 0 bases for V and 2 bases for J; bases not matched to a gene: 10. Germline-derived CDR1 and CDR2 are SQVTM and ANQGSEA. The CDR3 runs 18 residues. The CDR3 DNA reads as TGCAGCGTTGAAGACATGGCTAGCGGGGGGCTATTCACAGATACGCAGTATTTT. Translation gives CSVEDMASGGLFTDTQYF.

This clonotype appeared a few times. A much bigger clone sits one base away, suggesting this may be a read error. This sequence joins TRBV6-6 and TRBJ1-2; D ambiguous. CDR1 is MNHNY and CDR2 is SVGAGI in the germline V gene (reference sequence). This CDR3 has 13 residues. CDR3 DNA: TGTGCCAGCAGTGGCGGCACTAACTATGGCTACATCTTC. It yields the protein CASSGGTNYGYIF.

CDR3 in amino acids: CASSPRQGGSGGELFF. CDR3 DNA: TGTGCCAGCAGCCCCAGACAGGGAGGTAGTGGCGGGGAGCTGTTTTTT. V and J are TRBV7-6 and TRBJ2-2, with a possible D match to TRBD1 (7 bases). Germline CDR1 is SGHVS and CDR2 is FNYEAQ. The CDR3 totals 16 residues. V was clipped by 5 bases and J by 7 bases, with 20 bases between them.

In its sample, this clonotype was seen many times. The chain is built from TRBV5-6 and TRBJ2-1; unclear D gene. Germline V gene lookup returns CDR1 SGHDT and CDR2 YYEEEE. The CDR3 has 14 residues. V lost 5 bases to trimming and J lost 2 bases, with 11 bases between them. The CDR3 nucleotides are TGTGCCAGCAGACCGACATACACCTACAATGAGCAGTTCTTC. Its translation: CASRPTYTYNEQFF.

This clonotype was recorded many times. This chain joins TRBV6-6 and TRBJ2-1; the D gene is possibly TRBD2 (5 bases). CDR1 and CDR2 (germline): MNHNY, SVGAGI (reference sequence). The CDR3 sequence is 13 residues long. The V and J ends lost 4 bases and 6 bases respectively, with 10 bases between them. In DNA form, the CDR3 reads TGTGCCAGCAGTTCTGGGGAGTCCAATGAGCAGTTCTTC. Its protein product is CASSSGESNEQFF.

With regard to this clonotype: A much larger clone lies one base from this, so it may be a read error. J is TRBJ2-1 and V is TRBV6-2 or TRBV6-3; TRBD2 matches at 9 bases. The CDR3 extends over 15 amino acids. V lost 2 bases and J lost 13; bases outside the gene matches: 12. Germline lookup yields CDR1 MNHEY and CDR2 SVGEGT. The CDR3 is CASSYAAGGQETQFF. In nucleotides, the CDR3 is TGTGCCAGCAGTTACGCCGCGGGGGGGCAGGAGACCCAGTTCTTC.

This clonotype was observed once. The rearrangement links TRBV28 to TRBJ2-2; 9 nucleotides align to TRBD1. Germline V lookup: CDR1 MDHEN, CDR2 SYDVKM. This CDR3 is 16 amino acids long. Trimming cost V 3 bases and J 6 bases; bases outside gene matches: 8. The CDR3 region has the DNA TGTGCCAGCAGTTTTGGTGGACAGGGGACTCCCGGGGAGCTGTTTTTT. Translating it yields CASSFGGQGTPGELFF. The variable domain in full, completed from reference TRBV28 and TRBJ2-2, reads DVKVTQSSRYLVKRTGEKVFLECVQDMDHENMFWYRQDPGLGLRLIYFSYDVKMKEKGDIPEGYSVSREKKERFSLILESASTNQTSMYLCASSFGGQGTPGELFFGEGSRLTVL.

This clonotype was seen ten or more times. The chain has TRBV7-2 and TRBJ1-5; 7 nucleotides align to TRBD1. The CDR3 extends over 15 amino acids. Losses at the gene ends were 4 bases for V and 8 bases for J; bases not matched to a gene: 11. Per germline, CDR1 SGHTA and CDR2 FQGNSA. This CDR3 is CASSSTGQVVKPQHF. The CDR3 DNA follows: TGTGCCAGCAGCTCCACCGGACAGGTGGTGAAGCCCCAGCATTTT.

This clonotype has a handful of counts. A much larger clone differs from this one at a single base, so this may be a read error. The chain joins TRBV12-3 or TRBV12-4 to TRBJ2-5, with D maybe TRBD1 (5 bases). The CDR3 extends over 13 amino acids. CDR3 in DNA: TGTGTCAGCAGTGGGAAGGGGAAAGAGACCCAGTACTTC. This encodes CVSSGKGKETQYF.

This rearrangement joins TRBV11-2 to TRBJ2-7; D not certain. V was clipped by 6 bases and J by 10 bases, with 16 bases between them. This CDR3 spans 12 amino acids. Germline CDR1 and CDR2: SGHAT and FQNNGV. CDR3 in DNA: TGTGCCAGCAGTCTGGGCCAAGAGGCCCAGTACTTC. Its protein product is CASSLGQEAQYF.

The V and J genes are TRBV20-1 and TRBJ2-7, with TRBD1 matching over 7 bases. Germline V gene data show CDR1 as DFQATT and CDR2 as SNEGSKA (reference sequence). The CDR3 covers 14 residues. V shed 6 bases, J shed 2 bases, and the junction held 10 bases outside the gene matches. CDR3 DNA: TGCAGTGCCACCCGGGACAGTCGAGCCTACGAGCAGTACTTC. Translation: CSATRDSRAYEQYF.

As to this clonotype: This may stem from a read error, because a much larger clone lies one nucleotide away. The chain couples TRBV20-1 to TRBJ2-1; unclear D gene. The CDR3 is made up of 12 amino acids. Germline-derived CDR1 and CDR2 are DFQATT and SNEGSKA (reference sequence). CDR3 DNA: TGCAGTGCTGAGGCTACCTACAATAAGCAGTTCTTC. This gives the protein CSAEATYNKQFF.

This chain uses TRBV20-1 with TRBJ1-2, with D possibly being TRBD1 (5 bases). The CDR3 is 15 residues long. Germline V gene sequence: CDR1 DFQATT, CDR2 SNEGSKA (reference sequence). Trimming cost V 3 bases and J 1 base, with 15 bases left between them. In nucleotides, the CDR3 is TGCAGTGCTAGGTCAGTCGAGGGGCGTAACTATGGCTACACCTTC. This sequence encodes CSARSVEGRNYGYTF.

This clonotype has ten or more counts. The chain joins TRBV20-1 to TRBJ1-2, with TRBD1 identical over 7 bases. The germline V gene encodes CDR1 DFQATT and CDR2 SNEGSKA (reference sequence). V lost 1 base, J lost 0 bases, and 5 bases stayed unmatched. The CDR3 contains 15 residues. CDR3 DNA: TGCAGTGCTAGAGCCAGGGGGTCGGCTAACTATGGCTACACCTTC. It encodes CSARARGSANYGYTF.